These T cell receptor beta chains were read from a single sample in a study of kidney transplant recipient with SARS-CoV-2 infection. Via MiXCR, TCRdb re-called the reads, giving one row per CDR3 protein. This sample has approximately 240,000 distinct CDR3 sequences, with 29% found just once. The specimen comprised a blood sample, sampled at baseline and between days 110 and 120 from a kidney transplant recipient. These receptors came from a young adult male patient who had COVID-19 and was a kidney transplant recipient. The graft donor may account for some of the T cells. Both conserved end residues are part of each CDR3. D genes are given only for firm matches. The size field is filled for only some rows; it gives once, few, many or a size class.

v_gene: TRBV30
d_gene: NA
abundance: few
j_gene: TRBJ2-1
CDR3aa: CAWSTENEQFF
CDR3nt: TGTGCCTGGAGTACAGAAAATGAGCAGTTCTTC

v_gene: TRBV15
d_gene: NA
abundance: few
j_gene: TRBJ1-2
CDR3aa: CATSFSERCGKTYGYTF
CDR3nt: TGTGCCACCAGCTTTAGCGAAAGGTGTGGAAAGACCTATGGCTACACCTTC

v_gene: TRBV5-1
d_gene: NA
abundance: many
j_gene: TRBJ1-5
CDR3aa: CASSGDGRSNQPQHF
CDR3nt: TGCGCCAGCAGCGGGGACGGAAGGAGTAATCAGCCCCAGCATTTT

v_gene: TRBV3-1
d_gene: NA
abundance: many
j_gene: TRBJ2-5
CDR3aa: CASSHQFPISFSETQYF
CDR3nt: TGTGCCAGCAGCCATCAATTTCCCATTTCTTTCTCTGAGACCCAGTACTTC

v_gene: TRBV7-1
d_gene: NA
abundance: many
j_gene: TRBJ1-2
CDR3aa: CASSELTHEGKTYGYTF
CDR3nt: TGTGCCAGCAGCGAGTTGACTCACGAGGGAAAGACCTATGGCTACACCTTC

v_gene: TRBV4-2
d_gene: NA
abundance: many
j_gene: TRBJ2-7
CDR3aa: CASSQDNVGVASYEQYF
CDR3nt: TGTGCCAGCAGCCAAGATAACGTGGGAGTAGCCTCCTACGAGCAGTACTTC

v_gene: TRBV3-1
d_gene: NA
abundance: many
j_gene: TRBJ2-5
CDR3aa: CASSSNSPISFSETQYF
CDR3nt: TGTGCCAGCAGCAGTAATTCTCCCATTTCTTTCTCTGAGACCCAGTACTTC

v_gene: TRBV29-1
d_gene: NA
abundance: many
j_gene: TRBJ2-2
CDR3aa: CSPKNTGELFF
CDR3nt: TGCAGCCCAAAGAACACCGGGGAGCTGTTTTTT

v_gene: TRBV8-2
d_gene: NA
abundance: NA
j_gene: TRBJ2-6
CDR3aa: CGMCGRITQSRANALTF
CDR3nt: TGTGGCATGTGTGGAAGGATAACACAAAGTCGGGCCAACGCCCTGACTTTC

v_gene: TRBV5-5
d_gene: TRBD2
abundance: NA
j_gene: TRBJ2-5
CDR3aa: CASRLRLAGYQETQYF
CDR3nt: TGTGCCAGCAGACTTAGACTAGCGGGCTACCAAGAGACCCAGTACTTC

v_gene: TRBV4-3
d_gene: NA
abundance: many
j_gene: TRBJ1-6
CDR3aa: CASSRDGTNSPLHF
CDR3nt: TGCGCCAGCAGCCGCGACGGAACTAATTCACCCCTCCACTTT

v_gene: TRBV3-1
d_gene: NA
abundance: many
j_gene: TRBJ1-1
CDR3aa: CASSGSTPISIRTEAFF
CDR3nt: TGTGCCAGCAGCGGCAGTACTCCCATTTCAATTCGCACTGAAGCTTTCTTT

v_gene: TRBV14
d_gene: NA
abundance: many
j_gene: TRBJ2-7
CDR3aa: CASSQVTGYEQYF
CDR3nt: TGTGCCAGCAGCCAAGTTACAGGGTACGAGCAGTACTTC

v_gene: TRBV6-1
d_gene: NA
abundance: few
j_gene: TRBJ2-7
CDR3aa: CASSEIAPSEQYF
CDR3nt: TGTGCCAGCAGTGAAATAGCCCCCTCGGAGCAGTACTTC

v_gene: TRBV30
d_gene: NA
abundance: many
j_gene: TRBJ1-2
CDR3aa: CAWTHQGGYTF
CDR3nt: TGTGCCTGGACACATCAGGGGGGCTACACCTTC

v_gene: TRBV14
d_gene: TRBD1
abundance: NA
j_gene: TRBJ2-5
CDR3aa: CASSQGQGAAPSRETQYF
CDR3nt: TGTGCCAGCAGCCAAGGCCAGGGGGCGGCCCCATCCAGGGAGACCCAGTACTTC

v_gene: TRBV2
d_gene: TRBD1
abundance: many
j_gene: TRBJ1-5
CDR3aa: CASSPWTGAGNQPQHF
CDR3nt: TGTGCCAGCAGTCCTTGGACAGGGGCAGGCAATCAGCCCCAGCATTTT

v_gene: TRBV21-1
d_gene: NA
abundance: many
j_gene: TRBJ2-3
CDR3aa: CASRACLATVMQDTQYF
CDR3nt: TGTGCCAGCAGAGCGTGTCTAGCTACAGTCATGCAAGATACGCAGTATTTT

v_gene: TRBV5-8
d_gene: TRBD2
abundance: many
j_gene: TRBJ2-7
CDR3aa: CATKDSGKYEQYF
CDR3nt: TGTGCCACCAAGGATAGCGGGAAGTACGAGCAGTACTTC

v_gene: TRBV7-8
d_gene: NA
abundance: many
j_gene: TRBJ1-2
CDR3aa: CASSTDYGYTF
CDR3nt: TGTGCCAGCAGCACCGACTATGGCTACACCTTC

v_gene: TRBV7-7
d_gene: NA
abundance: many
j_gene: TRBJ1-2
CDR3aa: CASSWPYKCRKTYGYTF
CDR3nt: TGTGCCAGCAGCTGGCCGTATAAGTGCCGAAAGACCTATGGCTACACCTTC

v_gene: TRBV4-2
d_gene: NA
abundance: many
j_gene: TRBJ1-3
CDR3aa: CASSQAGQAGNTIYF
CDR3nt: TGTGCCAGCAGCCAAGCCGGGCAGGCTGGAAACACCATATATTTT

v_gene: TRBV24-1
d_gene: NA
abundance: many
j_gene: TRBJ1-2
CDR3aa: CATSGKHSTRKTYGYTF
CDR3nt: TGTGCCACCAGTGGCAAACATAGTACCAGAAAGACCTATGGCTACACCTTC

v_gene: TRBV5-1
d_gene: NA
abundance: many
j_gene: TRBJ2-2
CDR3aa: CASSRVGGLNTGELFF
CDR3nt: TGCGCCAGCAGCCGGGTTGGGGGCCTGAACACCGGGGAGCTGTTTTTT

v_gene: TRBV27
d_gene: NA
abundance: many
j_gene: TRBJ2-7
CDR3aa: CASSLDRISYEQYF
CDR3nt: TGTGCCAGCAGCCTCGACAGGATCTCCTACGAGCAGTACTTC

v_gene: TRBV7-3
d_gene: TRBD2
abundance: NA
j_gene: TRBJ2-1
CDR3aa: CASSFDAGEYNEQFF
CDR3nt: TGTGCCAGCAGCTTTGACGCGGGAGAGTACAATGAGCAGTTCTTC

v_gene: TRBV19
d_gene: TRBD2
abundance: NA
j_gene: TRBJ2-3
CDR3aa: CASTPSGSTDTQYF
CDR3nt: TGTGCCAGTACGCCTAGCGGGAGCACAGATACGCAGTATTTT

v_gene: TRBV27
d_gene: NA
abundance: many
j_gene: TRBJ2-7
CDR3aa: CASSSWAGDEQYF
CDR3nt: TGTGCCAGCAGTTCCTGGGCAGGGGACGAGCAGTACTTC

v_gene: TRBV9
d_gene: NA
abundance: few
j_gene: TRBJ1-2
CDR3aa: CASHDLYSRKTYGYTF
CDR3nt: TGTGCCAGCCATGACTTGTACTCAAGAAAGACCTATGGCTACACCTTC

v_gene: TRBV10-3
d_gene: NA
abundance: many
j_gene: TRBJ2-1
CDR3aa: CAISESGTLSYNEQFF
CDR3nt: TGTGCCATCAGTGAGTCGGGGACCCTCTCCTACAATGAGCAGTTCTTC

v_gene: TRBV7-6
d_gene: TRBD1
abundance: many
j_gene: TRBJ1-5
CDR3aa: CASSLEGRGLFNQPQHF
CDR3nt: TGTGCCAGCAGCTTAGAAGGCAGGGGGCTTTTCAATCAGCCCCAGCATTTT

v_gene: TRBV20-1
d_gene: NA
abundance: few
j_gene: TRBJ2-5
CDR3aa: CSARVTGQETQYF
CDR3nt: TGCAGTGCTAGAGTAACAGGGCAAGAGACCCAGTACTTC

v_gene: TRBV7-9
d_gene: NA
abundance: many
j_gene: TRBJ2-6
CDR3aa: CASSLGWANVLTF
CDR3nt: TGTGCCAGCAGCCTCGGTTGGGCCAACGTCCTGACTTTC